This T cell receptor beta chain was documented in a study of T cell changes during pregnancy in multiple sclerosis. CDR3 length equals 23 residues. The J segment lost 0 bases and the V segment lost 2 bases, leaving 22 bases of the junction unmatched. Method: immunoSEQ multiplex PCR; TCRdb's copy keeps in-frame clones and lacks some. The sample yields roughly 40,000 clones, roughly 90% seen once. The TCR originated in a female donor with multiple sclerosis, enrolled in a pregnancy study. The sample was CD8+ T cells from peripheral blood mononuclear cells, taken before pregnancy. The chain carries TRBV23-1 and TRBJ2-6, with 7 nucleotides matching TRBD2. TRBV23-1 is placed among ORFs of uncertain function. DNA of the CDR3: TGCGCCAGCAGTCAAGGGGAGGGAGCCCCGGACGGAGTTCCACTCTCTGGGGCCAACGTCCTGACTTTC. It yields the protein CASSQGEGAPDGVPLSGANVLTF.